Below, one T cell receptor beta chain is given with its context. No antigen is known for it. Per the germline V gene, CDR1 is MGHDK and CDR2 is SYGVNS. The CDR3 sequence is 15 residues long. Trimming cost V 5 bases and J 2 bases; bases outside gene matches: 7. A single record per CDR3 protein comes from TCRdb applying MiXCR to the RT-PCR reads. The sample yields more than 450,000 distinct CDR3 sequences, approximately 7.6% seen once. This record belongs to a study of response to subunit inactivated influenza vaccine. General observations from the study: Authors suggested that a seasonal influenza vaccination recruits few new T cells each time.

The V and J genes are TRBV25-1 and TRBJ2-3; 7 bases align to TRBD1. The origin of this receptor is a man between 50 and 75 years old who received an inactivated influenza vaccine. Sequences were derived from PBMCs from blood, sampled approximately 25 months after vaccination. The DNA for the CDR3 is TGTGCCAGCAGTTTAGACAGGGATATCACAGATACGCAGTATTTT. This sequence encodes CASSLDRDITDTQYF.